The following is a T cell receptor beta chain sequence with its context. The antigen it binds to is not known. Per-base quality was not reported, and no clone a single base away is much larger than it. The source of the sample is a study of T cell responses to AZD1222 COVID-19 vaccine (dated by TCRdb to the early 2020s). Describing the broader study: A total of under 250 trial participants underwent TCR sequencing, of whom roughly 210 had received two doses of AZD1222 and 26 had received two doses of the MenACWY control vaccine. Enrollment into the trials was organized by age into subgroups of 18-55, 56-69 and 70-plus years, and those subgroups contained around 150, 28 and 57 TCR-sequenced participants, respectively.

The CDR3 regions of human TCRbeta chains were analyzed by immunosequencing. The paper's data handling went like this. Repertoire TCRs were checked for matches against a reference library of SARS-CoV-2-specific TCRs that had been generated using the MIRA antigen-specificity platform. Breadth was defined as the fraction of unique TCRs that were SARS-CoV-2-associated, and depth was defined as the fraction of total T cells that were SARS-CoV-2-associated. Using the MIRA data, every spike-specific TCR was mapped to the spike region that the TCR reacted to and assigned to either a CD4 or a CD8 class. Log10-transformed breadth and depth values were compared by one-way ANOVA with Sidak's multiple comparisons tests. TCRdb re-hosts the immuneACCESS table, in-frame sequences only. Its copies lack some clones; in the studies checked, an unresolved V gene accounts for under half of them, and the cause for the rest is not known. That table gives V, J and clone size, and the DNA gave D and trimming. Here the sample has 100,000 to 150,000 clones; about 89% occur a single time. The ten largest clones capture about 7.1% of the sample.

What the study reported, not specific to this receptor: The whole spike protein was spanned by vaccine-associated CD4 TCRs, and dominant responses were seen in regions 160-218 and 743-854. Conclusions about previously exposed vaccinees were limited because only six AZD1222 recipients were SARS-CoV-2 seropositive at baseline. In the small 56-69-year group, the increase in depth fell short of significance, most likely because of low power. After two AZD1222 doses, both the breadth and the depth of spike-specific TCRs were significantly higher than at day 0 and than in MenACWY recipients. Participants were mostly white British, with more females than males. The authors suggested clonal diversity may have been underestimated. Nearly half of unique spike-specific TCRs reportedly recognized epitopes outside regions mutated in the B.1.351 and B.1.1.7 variants. Because no day 14 peak-response samples were available, repertoires were characterized only after the peak T cell response.

This specimen's time point label, per the study, means: about 28 days (+/-7) after the second vaccine dose. AZD1222 recipients whose second dose came at about 4 weeks and those whose second dose came at about 12 weeks were combined into one group, since spike-specific TCR depth and breadth did not differ between the two schedules. Vaccinee samples came from UK trials COV001 and COV002, including a single-blind randomized controlled phase 2/3 trial of AZD1222 (ChAdOx1 nCoV-19) in healthy adults. For TCRbeta chain sequencing, PBMC samples were collected from trial participants at day 0 and at day 28 after the second dose. Cut back by 3 bases and 1 base, the V and J ends lie 9 bases apart. Inclusive of the bounding cysteine and phenylalanine, the CDR3 is 14 residues long. Of the read, only the CDR3 DNA is kept; its 42 bases are in frame from base 1. Sequences LGHDT (CDR1) and YNNKEL (CDR2) are obtained from the germline V gene (reference sequence).

The clonotype originates from an adult who received the AZD1222 COVID-19 vaccine. The chain is made from TRBV3-1 (or the pseudogene TRBV3-2) and TRBJ1-1; the D segment cannot be called with confidence. This sample comprised peripheral blood, obtained 28 days after the second AZD1222 dose. The sequence in DNA is TGTGCCAGCAGCCACGGTATGGGGAACACTGAAGCTTTCTTT. Its protein is CASSHGMGNTEAFF.